The sequence of this TCR beta chain was determined in a study of blood T cell repertoires in COVID-19 (dated by TCRdb to between 2020 and 2021). General notes on the study: The collaborator samples originated in the United States, Italy and Spain and spanned the acute and convalescent phases of COVID-19. The prospective study material was composed of cDNA or gDNA derived from T cells, B-cell-depleted T cells, or PBMCs. Deeply sampled blood TCRbeta repertoires from subjects exposed to, actively infected with, or recovered from COVID-19 were included in the dataset. The repertoires were released in a freely available public database intended as a resource for research on the immune response to SARS-CoV-2. Samples came from the ongoing ImmuneRACE study (first 160 participants) plus 1,254 subjects from 6 global collaborators. A de-identified subject ID, COVID-19 status, age in years and sex were almost always included in the sample metadata. Where available, HLA class I and class II types were obtained from metadata supplied by the sample provider rather than from assay-based typing. What the study reported, not specific to this receptor: How much clinical and demographic metadata was included differed by source and by participant, and the metadata was provided uncurated.

About this clone itself: The specificity of this receptor is unknown. One base away there is no much larger clone; base qualities are not given.

CDR1 SGHRS and CDR2 YFSETQ are derived from the germline V gene. Trimming accounts for 3 bases at V and 3 bases at J, while the number of junction bases matched to no gene is 5. The CDR3, from cysteine to phenylalanine, totals 15 residues. Only the CDR3 part of the read is kept: 45 bases, read in frame from the first base. TCRbeta CDR3 regions were amplified from genomic DNA by means of the immunoSEQ Assay, a bias-controlled multiplex PCR. The published analysis was carried out like this. Within the assay, amplification of reference gene primers was used to estimate how many nucleated cells each sample contained. To quantify the absolute abundance of each unique TCRbeta CDR3 rearrangement, sequence reads were collapsed and filtered. Productive Simpson clonality was computed per sample as the square root of Simpson's diversity index over productive rearrangements. As stored in TCRdb, this immuneACCESS dataset retains in-frame rearrangements with V and J assigned. A fraction of the clones does not appear; measured against another copy, unresolved V genes explain less than half of the discrepancy, and the remainder lacks a known reason. That table is the source of V, J and clone size, and D and trimming were worked out from the DNA. The sample table records 180,000 or so clones; more than 75% of these occur just once. The ten top clones hold roughly 8.8% of the sample.

Collaborating institutions collected whole blood in K2EDTA tubes following their own protocols. For TCRbeta analysis, collaborators shipped samples in one of three forms: frozen whole blood, isolated PBMCs, or DNA extracted from either of those sample types. The sequencing sample was made of peripheral blood. This chain joins TRBV5-1 to TRBJ1-2, with TRBD1 matching 10 junction bases. The TCR was taken from a woman aged 45-65 years with active or convalescent COVID-19. Read as DNA, the sequence is TGCGCCAGCAGCTCGGGGGGACAGGGGTACTATGGCTACACCTTC. This yields the protein CASSSGGQGYYGYTF.